These 24 T cell receptor beta chains were sequenced from one sample in a study of cytomegalovirus exposure and HLA in healthy donors. Researchers ran the PCR with 60 Vbeta and 13 Jbeta primers. Sequencing used immunoSEQ multiplex PCR; TCRdb keeps in-frame clones, though not all of them. The sample includes under 200,000 clones, approximately 85% of them seen just once. The sample consisted of PBMCs. Receptor source: a man aged 18 to 30 in good health and CMV-seropositive.

This chain uses TRBV19 with TRBJ1-5, with a possible D match to TRBD1 (5 bases). V was shortened by 6 bases and J by 0 bases, with 12 bases between the two germline ends. Germline V gene sequence: CDR1 LNHDA, CDR2 SQIVND (reference sequence). The CDR3 is 15 amino acids. CDR3 residues: CASREGFDSNQPQHF. For the CDR3, the DNA is TGTGCCAGTAGGGAGGGGTTCGATAGCAATCAGCCCCAGCATTTT.

The chain uses TRBV29-1 and TRBJ2-7; 7 nucleotides agree with TRBD1. V lost 0 bases to trimming and J lost 1 base; unmatched junction nucleotides: 3. The CDR3 is 14 amino acids. Germline CDR1 and CDR2: SQVTM and ANQGSEA. The CDR3 loop reads CSVEDMTGSYEQYF. For the CDR3, the DNA is TGCAGCGTTGAAGATATGACAGGGTCCTACGAGCAGTACTTC.

V usage is TRBV5-1 and J usage is TRBJ1-2; D uncertain. V lost 4 bases, J lost 4 bases, and 17 bases lay in between. CDR3 length: 15 residues. Per the germline V gene, CDR1 is SGHRS and CDR2 is YFSETQ. The CDR3 DNA follows: TGCGCCAGCAGCCAGGCTCTCAGCCTGCCCTATGGCTACACCTTC. As protein: CASSQALSLPYGYTF.

The chain recombines TRBV19 with TRBJ2-1; D possibly corresponds to TRBD2 (6 bases). The CDR3 has 15 amino acids. The germline gives CDR1 LNHDA, CDR2 SQIVND (reference sequence). V shed 4 bases and J shed 4 bases, with 14 bases lying between them. CDR3 amino acids: CASSTGPSGYNEQFF. The CDR3 DNA sequence: TGTGCCAGTAGTACAGGCCCGAGCGGGTACAATGAGCAGTTCTTC.

The chain couples TRBV5-4 to TRBJ2-7, with D perhaps TRBD1 (6 bases). V was shortened by 4 bases and J by 3 bases, with 14 bases between the two germline ends. Germline V gene sequence: CDR1 SGHNT, CDR2 YYREEE (reference sequence). The CDR3 length is 14 residues. The CDR3 region has the DNA TGTGCCAGCAGCCCCGGACAGAGCGACTACGAGCAGTACTTC. Protein sequence: CASSPGQSDYEQYF.

The CDR3 protein is CASSLHPPGQGSIQYF. For the CDR3, the DNA is TGCGCCAGCAGCCTTCACCCGCCGGGACAGGGGAGCATTCAGTACTTC. J is TRBJ2-4 and V is TRBV4-3; 10 bases are shared with TRBD1. CDR1 is LGHNA and CDR2 is YSLEER in the germline V gene. V shed 4 bases and J 9 bases; nucleotides not matched to a gene: 12. The CDR3 consists of 16 residues.

This clone has a handful of counts. V gene TRBV19 combines with J gene TRBJ2-1; 7 nucleotides agree with TRBD1. V was clipped by 5 bases and J by 0 bases; unmatched bases: 7. The CDR3 spans 16 residues. Germline V gene lookup returns CDR1 LNHDA and CDR2 SQIVND (reference sequence). CDR3 in DNA: TGTGCCAGTAGTGTGTCCTGGGACAGCTCCTACAATGAGCAGTTCTTC. Amino acids: CASSVSWDSSYNEQFF. Full variable domain (remainder filled in from reference TRBV19 and TRBJ2-1): DGGITQSPKYLFRKEGQNVTLSCEQNLNHDAMYWYRQDPGQGLRLIYYSQIVNDFQKGDIAEGYSVSREKKESFPLTVTSAQKNPTAFYLCASSVSWDSSYNEQFFGPGTRLTVL.

The chain carries TRBV9 and TRBJ1-4, with D perhaps TRBD1 (5 bases). Germline CDR1 is SGDLS and CDR2 is YYNGEE. The germline V and J ends were trimmed by 0 bases and 6 bases, with 9 bases remaining between them. The CDR3 sequence is 14 residues long. The CDR3 sequence: CASSVAGGDEKLFF. The DNA for the CDR3 is TGTGCCAGCAGCGTAGCCGGGGGGGATGAAAAACTGTTTTTT.

This sequence joins TRBV10-1 and TRBJ2-7, with TRBD1 as a possible D gene (5 bases). The V gene's germline CDR1 is WNHNN and CDR2 SYGVQD (reference sequence). CDR3 length: 14 amino acids. Trimming took off 6 bases at V and 2 bases at J, with 14 bases between the two ends. CDR3 protein: CASSPQGPTYEQYF. Written as DNA, the CDR3 is TGCGCCAGCAGCCCCCAGGGCCCTACCTACGAGCAGTACTTC.

The chain combines TRBV7-6 with TRBJ2-5; the D is unclear. Germline CDR1 and CDR2: SGHVS and FNYEAQ. This CDR3 contains 11 residues. Trimming cost V 5 bases and J 5 bases, with 6 bases left between them. The CDR3 DNA follows: TGTGCCAGCAGCCGAGCGGAGACCCAGTACTTC. Its translation is CASSRAETQYF.

The rearrangement joins TRBV7-2 to TRBJ2-7; possible D gene TRBD1, 6 bases. Germline V lookup: CDR1 SGHTA, CDR2 FQGNSA. Trimming cost V 1 base and J 11 bases, with 18 bases left between them. The CDR3 has 14 amino acids. This CDR3 reads CASSLGTESMMEYF. The CDR3 bases are TGTGCCAGCAGCTTAGGGACAGAGTCTATGATGGAGTACTTC.

For the CDR3, the DNA is TGTGCCAGCAGCTTAGGTGCGGACAGGAGCTCCTACGAGCAGTACTTC. Its protein product is CASSLGADRSSYEQYF. The gene calls are TRBV7-2 and TRBJ2-7, with 7 positions matching TRBD1. Germline CDR1 SGHTA, CDR2 FQGNSA. Trimming at V came to 1 base and at J to 0 bases, leaving 6 bases not matched to a gene. The CDR3 covers 16 residues. The full variable domain, completed using reference TRBV7-2 and TRBJ2-7, is GAGVSQSPSNKVTEKGKDVELRCDPISGHTALYWYRQSLGQGLEFLIYFQGNSAPDKSGLPSDRFSAERTGGSVSTLTIQRTQQEDSAVYLCASSLGADRSSYEQYFGPGTRLTVT.

This chain links TRBV4-1 with TRBJ2-5; D may be TRBD2 (6 bases). Trimming cost V 4 bases and J 1 base, with 10 bases left between them. The CDR3 is 14 residues long. Germline V gives CDR1 MGHRA, CDR2 YSYEKL. As DNA, the CDR3 is TGCGCCAGCAGCCGTTGGGACTTCCAAGAGACCCAGTACTTC. Its protein is CASSRWDFQETQYF.

The rearrangement links TRBV29-1 to TRBJ2-7, with TRBD2 matching over 11 bases. This CDR3 has 16 amino acids. The V segment lost 0 bases and the J segment 2 bases; nucleotides outside the gene matches: 6. CDR1 and CDR2 (germline): SQVTM, ANQGSEA. CDR3 loop: CSVEDRPSGGTYEQYF. The DNA of the CDR3 is TGCAGCGTTGAAGATCGTCCTAGCGGGGGGACCTACGAGCAGTACTTC.

The genes are TRBV9 and TRBJ2-7, with TRBD1 as a possible D gene (5 bases). CDR1 SGDLS and CDR2 YYNGEE come from the germline V gene. The CDR3 is made up of 16 amino acids. Between the trimmed V and J ends, which lost 0 bases and 2 bases, there was a span of 15 bases. The CDR3 reads CASSVGGFDRTYEQYF. The CDR3 coding sequence is TGTGCCAGCAGCGTAGGTGGATTCGACAGAACCTACGAGCAGTACTTC.

The chain links TRBV11-2 to TRBJ2-5, with 12 bases aligning to TRBD2. Germline-derived CDR1 and CDR2 are SGHAT and FQNNGV. V was pared by 1 base and J by 4 bases, with 7 bases of the junction left unmatched. The CDR3 covers 17 residues. The CDR3 here is CASSLGSSGGAGETQYF. CDR3 DNA: TGTGCCAGCAGCTTAGGTTCTAGCGGGGGGGCCGGAGAGACCCAGTACTTC.

The V call is TRBV4-1, the J call TRBJ2-3, with D maybe TRBD2 (7 bases). Trimming pared 1 base from V and 3 bases from J, leaving 17 bases between. CDR3 length: 17 residues. CDR1 MGHRA and CDR2 YSYEKL come from the germline V gene. This CDR3 is CASSQVFGGGPTDTQYF. The DNA for the CDR3 is TGCGCCAGCAGCCAAGTATTTGGGGGGGGGCCGACAGATACGCAGTATTTT.

V is TRBV15 and J is TRBJ2-1; no definite D call. CDR3 length: 17 residues. Deletions cut 3 bases from V and 0 bases from J, with 15 bases between. Germline values: CDR1 LNHNV, CDR2 YYDKDF (reference sequence). The CDR3 nucleotides are TGTGCCACCAGCAGTCTCGAGCGCCATAGCTCCTACAATGAGCAGTTCTTC. Translating it yields CATSSLERHSSYNEQFF.

This chain joins TRBV5-4 and TRBJ2-1, with a possible D match to TRBD1 (5 bases). Per germline, CDR1 SGHNT and CDR2 YYREEE (reference sequence). The CDR3 has 15 residues. The germline V and J ends were trimmed by 3 bases and 5 bases, with 15 bases remaining between them. Here the CDR3 reads CASSSQPDRNNEQFF. CDR3 coding DNA: TGTGCCAGCAGCTCTCAACCCGACAGAAACAATGAGCAGTTCTTC.

As DNA, the CDR3 is TGTGCCAGCAGCAAAATCGGGCAGGGATGTAATGGCTACACCTTC. Protein sequence: CASSKIGQGCNGYTF. This chain links TRBV21-1 with TRBJ1-2; the DNA was not compared with TRBD1, the D call given in the table. TRBV21-1 is reported as a pseudogene. The CDR3 sequence is 15 residues long.

V gene TRBV4-1 combines with J gene TRBJ1-2, with D perhaps TRBD1 (5 bases). Trimming stripped 7 bases from V and 2 bases from J, with 17 bases between. The CDR3 contains 15 residues. In germline, CDR1 is MGHRA, CDR2 YSYEKL. Written as DNA, the CDR3 is TGCGCCAGCAACCTCGTGCAGGGACTCAACTATGGCTACACCTTC. It specifies CASNLVQGLNYGYTF.

The CDR3 region is CASSQARAEQYF. CDR3 DNA sequence: TGTGCCAGCAGCCAAGCGAGGGCCGAGCAGTACTTC. The chain combines TRBV14 with TRBJ2-7, with D possibly being TRBD2 (5 bases). The CDR3 is made up of 12 amino acids. Germline CDR1 and CDR2: SGHDN and FVKESK. Trimming left V 1 base short and J 6 bases short, with 7 bases between.

This clone is a singleton in its sample. CDR3 sequence reads: CASSRAGTRAGELFF. The CDR3 DNA is TGTGCCAGCAGCCGAGCGGGGACGAGGGCCGGGGAGCTGTTTTTT. The genes are TRBV11-2 and TRBJ2-2, with 7 bases identical to TRBD2. The CDR3 has 15 residues. The germline V gene has CDR1 SGHAT and CDR2 FQNNGV. J gave up 6 bases and V 5 bases, and 9 bases lay outside the gene matches.

The chain has TRBV6-1 and TRBJ1-2; D not resolved. The germline V and J ends were trimmed by 3 bases and 4 bases, with 3 bases remaining between them. The CDR3 runs 11 residues. Germline values: CDR1 MNHNS, CDR2 SASEGT. The DNA for the CDR3 is TGTGCCAGCAGTGACAGCTATGGCTACACCTTC. Its translation: CASSDSYGYTF.